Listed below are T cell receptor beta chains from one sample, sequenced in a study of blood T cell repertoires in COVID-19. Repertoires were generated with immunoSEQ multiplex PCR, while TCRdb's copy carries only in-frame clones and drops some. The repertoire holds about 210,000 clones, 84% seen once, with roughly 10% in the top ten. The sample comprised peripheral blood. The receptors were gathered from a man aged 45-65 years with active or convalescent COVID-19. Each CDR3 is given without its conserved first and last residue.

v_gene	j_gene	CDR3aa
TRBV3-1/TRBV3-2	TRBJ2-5	ASSQGPTSQGGETQY
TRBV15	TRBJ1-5	AVSGGVGQPQH
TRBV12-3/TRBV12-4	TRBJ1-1	ASSPGIRTEAF
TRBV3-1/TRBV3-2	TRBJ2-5	ASSRLDRGETQY
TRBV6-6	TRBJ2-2	ATTQDNTGELF
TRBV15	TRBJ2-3	ATSRVWGGTDTQY
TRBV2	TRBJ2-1	ASSEGGDRENEQF
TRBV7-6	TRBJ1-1	ASSLVVGAEDEAF
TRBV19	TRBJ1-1	ASSITGVGNTEAF
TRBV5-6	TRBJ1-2	ASSQQGRYGYT
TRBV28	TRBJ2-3	ASSSTTGPSTDTQY
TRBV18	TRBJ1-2	ASSLATDPPNYGYT
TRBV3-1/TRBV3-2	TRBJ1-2	ASSQDRGRGYGYT
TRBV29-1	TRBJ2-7	SVEGGGSGSYEQY
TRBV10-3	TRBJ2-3	AISEGLAGSTDTQY
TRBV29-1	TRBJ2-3	SAEGNTDTQY
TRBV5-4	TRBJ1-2	ASSPNPGQGYYGYT
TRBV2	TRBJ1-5	ASSDGTGFQPQH
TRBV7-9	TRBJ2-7	ASSFRQGSYEQY
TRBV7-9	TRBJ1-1	ASSHLGGTGANTEAF
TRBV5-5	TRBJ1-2	ASSQGGRAFYGYT
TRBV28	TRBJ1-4	ASRLNSGKLF
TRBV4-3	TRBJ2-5	ASSRDSQETQY
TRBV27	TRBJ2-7	ASSPGQGWSEQY
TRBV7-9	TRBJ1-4	ASSPQGGDNEKLF
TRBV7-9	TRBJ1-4	ASSLSVEGGEKLF
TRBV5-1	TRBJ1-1	ASSPSPGGTEAF
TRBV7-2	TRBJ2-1	ASSPHSGLSYNEQF
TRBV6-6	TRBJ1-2	ASSTPGADYYGYT
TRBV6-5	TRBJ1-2	ASSYGEGVGYT
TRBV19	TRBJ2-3	ASSLQEREMTDTQY
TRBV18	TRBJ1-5	ASSTGVVDNQPQH
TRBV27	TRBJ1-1	ASSAGIWDTEAF
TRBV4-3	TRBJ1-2	ASSQDQQGNYGYT
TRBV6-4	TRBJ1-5	ASSDSEGASNQPQH
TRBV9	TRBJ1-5	ASSVTRTGGFHQPQH
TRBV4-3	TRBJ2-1	ASSQSAVFEGYNEQF
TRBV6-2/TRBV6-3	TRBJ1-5	ASSYVGGVQPQH
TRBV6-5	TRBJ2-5	ASSLPGGTQY
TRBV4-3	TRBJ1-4	ASSQDSQGEKLF
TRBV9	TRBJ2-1	ASSPRLAGGNEQF
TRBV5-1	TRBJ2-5	ASSTRTSGAQQETQY
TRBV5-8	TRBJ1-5	ASSLEQGDYSNQPQH
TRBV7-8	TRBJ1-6	ASSLVRGRYNSPLH
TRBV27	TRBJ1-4	ASGLTGEKLF
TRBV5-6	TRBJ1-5	ASSFKSQPQH